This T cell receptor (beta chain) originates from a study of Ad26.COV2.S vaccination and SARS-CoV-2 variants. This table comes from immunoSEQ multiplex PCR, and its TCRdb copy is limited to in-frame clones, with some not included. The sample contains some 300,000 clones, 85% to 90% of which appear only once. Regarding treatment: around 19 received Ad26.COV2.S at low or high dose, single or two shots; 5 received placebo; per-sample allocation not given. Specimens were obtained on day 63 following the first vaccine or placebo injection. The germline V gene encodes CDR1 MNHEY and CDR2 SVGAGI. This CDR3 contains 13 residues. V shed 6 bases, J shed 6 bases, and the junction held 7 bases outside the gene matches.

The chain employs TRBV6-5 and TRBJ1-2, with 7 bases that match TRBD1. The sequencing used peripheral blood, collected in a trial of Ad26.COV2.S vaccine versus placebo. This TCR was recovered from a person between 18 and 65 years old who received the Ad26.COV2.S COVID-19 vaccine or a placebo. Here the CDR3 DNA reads TGTGCCAGCAGCCGCGACAGGGCGGATGGCTACACCTTC. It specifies CASSRDRADGYTF.